A selection of T cell receptor beta chains follows, all from one sample in a study of identical twins. TCRdb called the 5' RACE reads again in MiXCR, with one record for every CDR3 protein. The profile shows approximately 210,000 distinct CDR3 sequences, roughly 15% of them singletons. This same sample was also part of a study on T cells expressing NK-cell markers.

The sequenced sample was CD8+ T cells sorted from blood. These receptors were obtained from a young woman in good health. CDR3s include the opening cysteine and the closing phenylalanine or tryptophan. The order of the fields is clone size, D gene, J gene, V gene, CDR3 protein, CDR3 DNA. D genes are given only for firm matches. Part of the rows lack a size; the others show once, few, many or a class for expanded clones.

clone_size: few; d_call: TRBD2; j_call: TRBJ2-3; v_call: TRBV7-2; cdr3_aa: CASSLGLAGMADTQYF; cdr3_nt: TGTGCCAGCAGCTTGGGACTAGCGGGAATGGCAGATACGCAGTATTTT
clone_size: few; d_call: TRBD2; j_call: TRBJ2-7; v_call: TRBV20-1; cdr3_aa: CSARGASLAGANGASYEQYF; cdr3_nt: TGCAGTGCTAGAGGGGCGAGTCTAGCGGGAGCGAACGGGGCCTCCTACGAGCAGTACTTC
clone_size: .; d_call: TRBD2; j_call: TRBJ2-3; v_call: TRBV7-9; cdr3_aa: CASLLRAGVDTQYF; cdr3_nt: TGTGCCAGCCTACTGCGAGCGGGAGTAGATACGCAGTATTTT
clone_size: few; d_call: TRBD1; j_call: TRBJ1-5; v_call: TRBV14; cdr3_aa: CASRGTGGAGNQPQHF; cdr3_nt: TGTGCCAGCAGGGGGACAGGGGGCGCGGGCAATCAGCCCCAGCATTTT
clone_size: few; d_call: .; j_call: TRBJ2-7; v_call: TRBV20-1; cdr3_aa: CSARDRAVSYEQYF; cdr3_nt: TGCAGTGCTAGAGATCGCGCGGTCTCCTACGAGCAGTACTTC
clone_size: .; d_call: TRBD2; j_call: TRBJ2-1; v_call: TRBV12-3/TRBV12-4; cdr3_aa: CASIPRGASGPLAEQFF; cdr3_nt: TGTGCCAGCATTCCCCGTGGGGCTAGCGGACCCTTAGCGGAGCAGTTCTTC
clone_size: many; d_call: .; j_call: TRBJ2-2; v_call: TRBV4-3; cdr3_aa: CASSQGLYTGELFF; cdr3_nt: TGCGCCAGCAGCCAAGGCCTCTACACCGGGGAGCTGTTTTTT
clone_size: few; d_call: .; j_call: TRBJ2-6; v_call: TRBV5-6; cdr3_aa: CASSSGIGANVLTF; cdr3_nt: TGTGCCAGCTCCTCAGGGATTGGGGCCAACGTCCTGACTTTC
clone_size: few; d_call: TRBD1; j_call: TRBJ2-5; v_call: TRBV25-1; cdr3_aa: CASSGQQGGTQYF; cdr3_nt: TGTGCCAGCAGTGGTCAACAGGGGGGGACCCAGTACTTC
clone_size: few; d_call: TRBD2; j_call: TRBJ2-3; v_call: TRBV7-2; cdr3_aa: CASSQLLAGKDTQYF; cdr3_nt: TGTGCCAGCAGCCAGCTCCTAGCGGGGAAAGATACGCAGTATTTT
clone_size: .; d_call: .; j_call: TRBJ2-5; v_call: TRBV6-2/TRBV6-3; cdr3_aa: CASSSGIFGETQYF; cdr3_nt: TGTGCCAGCAGCTCCGGGATCTTCGGGGAGACCCAGTACTTC
clone_size: .; d_call: .; j_call: TRBJ2-3; v_call: TRBV4-1; cdr3_aa: CASSPLGAGPADTQYF; cdr3_nt: TGCGCCAGCAGCCCCCTCGGGGCGGGGCCCGCAGATACGCAGTATTTT
clone_size: many; d_call: .; j_call: TRBJ2-7; v_call: TRBV20-1; cdr3_aa: CSARGSLSSYEQYF; cdr3_nt: TGCAGTGCTAGGGGTAGTCTGAGCTCCTACGAGCAGTACTTC
clone_size: many; d_call: .; j_call: TRBJ1-2; v_call: TRBV5-1; cdr3_aa: CASSLGQGFQYGYTF; cdr3_nt: TGCGCCAGCAGCTTGGGGCAGGGCTTCCAGTATGGCTACACCTTC
clone_size: many; d_call: TRBD1; j_call: TRBJ1-5; v_call: TRBV7-9; cdr3_aa: CASSNAGQHNQPQHF; cdr3_nt: TGTGCCAGCAGCAATGCGGGACAGCATAATCAGCCCCAGCATTTT
clone_size: .; d_call: .; j_call: TRBJ1-1; v_call: TRBV7-9; cdr3_aa: CASSLVQGRGTEAFF; cdr3_nt: TGTGCCAGCAGCTTAGTCCAGGGCCGAGGGACTGAAGCTTTCTTT
clone_size: .; d_call: TRBD2; j_call: TRBJ2-1; v_call: TRBV3-1; cdr3_aa: CASSQRALSGESYNEQFF; cdr3_nt: TGTGCCAGCAGCCAACGAGCCTTGAGCGGGGAGTCCTACAATGAGCAGTTCTTC
clone_size: few; d_call: .; j_call: TRBJ2-7; v_call: TRBV2; cdr3_aa: CASSEPRGSYEQYF; cdr3_nt: TGTGCCAGCAGTGAGCCGCGCGGTTCCTACGAGCAGTACTTC
clone_size: .; d_call: .; j_call: TRBJ2-7; v_call: TRBV12-3/TRBV12-4; cdr3_aa: CASSRVGRDEQYF; cdr3_nt: TGTGCCAGCAGCCGAGTGGGCCGCGACGAGCAGTACTTC
clone_size: few; d_call: .; j_call: TRBJ1-3; v_call: TRBV10-3; cdr3_aa: CAISDDSSGNTIYF; cdr3_nt: TGTGCCATCAGCGATGACAGCTCTGGAAACACCATATATTTT
clone_size: .; d_call: .; j_call: TRBJ2-2; v_call: TRBV29-1; cdr3_aa: CSVEDRGTGTTGELFF; cdr3_nt: TGCAGCGTTGAAGATCGGGGGACTGGGACCACCGGGGAGCTGTTTTTT
clone_size: few; d_call: .; j_call: TRBJ2-1; v_call: TRBV12-3/TRBV12-4; cdr3_aa: CASSLVRVGSGNEQFF; cdr3_nt: TGTGCCAGCAGTTTGGTAAGAGTTGGTTCGGGCAATGAGCAGTTCTTC
clone_size: .; d_call: TRBD2; j_call: TRBJ2-2; v_call: TRBV27; cdr3_aa: CASSSKTSGRESRWTGELFF; cdr3_nt: TGTGCCAGCAGTAGCAAGACTAGCGGGAGGGAAAGTCGATGGACCGGGGAGCTGTTTTTT